The 30 T cell receptor beta chains in this list originate from one sample, sequenced in a study of blood T cell repertoires in COVID-19. Sequencing was performed with immunoSEQ multiplex PCR; in TCRdb, only in-frame clones are kept and a portion is missing. The data show just over 300,000 clones, about nine tenths seen once. Specimen: PBMCs or T cells enriched from blood (not recorded which). These receptors were taken from a woman aged 18-30 years who had recovered from COVID-19.

This chain uses TRBV19 with TRBJ1-4; D is unresolved. V lost 7 bases and J 6 bases, leaving 15 bases between the germline ends. CDR3 size: 14 residues. Germline V gene data show CDR1 as LNHDA and CDR2 as SQIVND (reference sequence). The CDR3 sequence is CASTRSPNDEKLFF. Written as DNA, the CDR3 is TGTGCCAGTACCCGGAGCCCCAACGATGAAAAACTGTTTTTT.

The chain employs TRBV5-6 and TRBJ1-5, with 10 bases fitting TRBD1. Per the germline V gene, CDR1 is SGHDT and CDR2 is YYEEEE. CDR3 size: 15 residues. After removal of 4 bases from V and 5 bases from J, the junction contained 6 bases not matched to a gene. This chain's CDR3 is CASSPWTGGDQPQHF. CDR3 DNA: TGTGCCAGCAGCCCCTGGACAGGGGGGGATCAGCCCCAGCATTTT.

The chain recombines TRBV7-8 with TRBJ1-2; D gene unclear. This CDR3 has 12 residues. Trimming pared 6 bases from V and 6 bases from J, leaving 11 bases between. The V gene's germline CDR1 is SGHVS and CDR2 FQNEAQ. The CDR3 DNA follows: TGTGCCAGCAGTCCCCACTCCCATGGCTACACCTTC. This encodes CASSPHSHGYTF.

This chain links TRBV4-1 with TRBJ1-2; D call uncertain. The ends were cut back, 1 base at V and 7 bases at J, with 13 bases in the middle. CDR3 length: 14 residues. Germline CDR1 and CDR2: MGHRA and YSYEKL. CDR3 coding DNA: TGCGCCAGCAGCCAAGTACCGGGGTCGTTTGGCTACACCTTC. This sequence encodes CASSQVPGSFGYTF.

The genes are TRBV28 and TRBJ1-1; TRBD1 aligns across 7 bases. Germline V CDR1 and CDR2: MDHEN, SYDVKM. V lost 2 bases and J lost 4; bases outside the gene matches: 7. The CDR3 loop spans 15 amino acids. The CDR3 reads CASSLEATGVTEAFF. DNA of the CDR3: TGTGCCAGCAGTTTAGAGGCCACAGGGGTCACTGAAGCTTTCTTT.

V usage is TRBV25-1 and J usage is TRBJ1-1, with 8 bases aligning to TRBD1. Trimming cost V 9 bases and J 4 bases; bases outside gene matches: 7. Germline V lookup: CDR1 MGHDK, CDR2 SYGVNS. The CDR3 runs 13 residues. CDR3 nucleotides: TGTGCCAGTGGACAGGGAAGCGGCACTGAAGCTTTCTTT. This encodes CASGQGSGTEAFF.

This chain uses TRBV27 with TRBJ2-7, with 8 positions matching TRBD2. Germline trimming cut 6 bases from V and 6 bases from J; bases unmatched to any gene: 10. CDR1 is MNHEY, CDR2 SMNVEV, per germline (reference sequence). The CDR3 extends over 14 amino acids. CDR3 in amino acids: CASSPGGGLAEQYF. CDR3 bases: TGTGCCAGCAGCCCCGGGGGGGGGCTAGCCGAGCAGTACTTC.

The rearrangement uses TRBV11-2 and TRBJ2-2; D may be TRBD2 (6 bases). This CDR3 contains 15 residues. V lost 6 bases and J lost 5, with 16 bases in between. Germline V gene lookup returns CDR1 SGHAT and CDR2 FQNNGV. The CDR3 region has the DNA TGTGCCAGCAGTTGGGGGGACCCTCAGACCGGGGAGCTGTTTTTT. Translating gives CASSWGDPQTGELFF.

The chain employs TRBV2 and TRBJ2-7; no clear D. Per the germline V gene, CDR1 is SNHLY and CDR2 is FYNNEI. The CDR3 consists of 14 residues. Trimming removed 4 bases from V and 0 bases from J, with 10 bases in between. The CDR3 bases are TGTGCCAGCAGTGTGCAGGCTCTCTCCTACGAGCAGTACTTC. As protein: CASSVQALSYEQYF.

J is TRBJ1-4 and V is TRBV6-5; D ambiguous. Between the trimmed V and J ends, which lost 2 bases and 2 bases, there was a span of 12 bases. Germline assignment: CDR1 MNHEY and CDR2 SVGAGI. CDR3 length equals 16 residues. Here the CDR3 reads CASSYHSSSTNEKLFF. The DNA of the CDR3 is TGTGCCAGCAGTTACCACAGCAGCAGCACTAATGAAAAACTGTTTTTT.

The chain has TRBV6-5 and TRBJ1-1, with D possibly TRBD1 on 5 matching bases. From germline, CDR1 is MNHEY and CDR2 SVGAGI. V dropped 2 bases and J dropped 0 bases, with 13 bases sitting between them. The CDR3 spans 16 residues. CDR3 amino acids: CASSYVLGGVNTEAFF. The CDR3 nucleotides are TGTGCCAGCAGTTACGTGTTGGGGGGAGTGAACACTGAAGCTTTCTTT.

This chain links TRBV7-9 with TRBJ1-2, with D tentatively TRBD1 (5 bases). CDR3 length: 14 residues. In germline, CDR1 is SEHNR, CDR2 FQNEAQ (reference sequence). Between the trimmed V and J ends, which lost 1 base and 7 bases, there was a span of 13 bases. CDR3 loop: CASSLEQGIGGYTF. In DNA form, the CDR3 reads TGTGCCAGCAGCTTAGAGCAGGGAATCGGTGGCTACACCTTC.

The chain employs TRBV28 and TRBJ1-5; no definite D call. Germline CDR1 MDHEN, CDR2 SYDVKM. V was cut by 5 bases and J by 7 bases, with 18 bases left in between. The CDR3 totals 15 residues. CDR3 in DNA: TGTGCCAGCAGTCACGGCGGCTCTACGGGACAGCCCCAGCATTTT. Translated: CASSHGGSTGQPQHF.

The chain combines TRBV7-2 with TRBJ1-4; a weak D match, TRBD1 (6 bases). This CDR3 is 15 amino acids long. CDR1 SGHTA and CDR2 FQGNSA come from the germline V gene. V lost 5 bases, J lost 0 bases, and 10 bases lay in between. DNA of the CDR3: TGTGCCAGCAGCCTCCAGGGGTCAACTAATGAAAAACTGTTTTTT. Encoded protein: CASSLQGSTNEKLFF. Together with reference TRBV7-2 and TRBJ1-4, the CDR3 gives the full variable domain: GAGVSQSPSNKVTEKGKDVELRCDPISGHTALYWYRQSLGQGLEFLIYFQGNSAPDKSGLPSDRFSAERTGGSVSTLTIQRTQQEDSAVYLCASSLQGSTNEKLFFGSGTQLSVL.

The J gene is TRBJ1-2, the V gene TRBV7-2, with D possibly matching TRBD1 (6 bases). The ends were cut back, 1 base at V and 10 bases at J, with 19 bases in the middle. Germline CDR1 and CDR2: SGHTA and FQGNSA. The CDR3 sequence is 15 residues long. CDR3 residues: CASSLVPGDLKAYTF. The CDR3 region has the DNA TGTGCCAGCAGCTTAGTCCCAGGGGATTTGAAGGCCTACACCTTC.

This clone was seen a single time. The rearrangement links TRBV5-1 to TRBJ2-2; D gene unclear. V lost 4 bases and J lost 0, with 7 bases in between. Germline CDR1 SGHRS, CDR2 YFSETQ. The CDR3 is 14 residues long. CDR3 amino acids: CASSPTSNTGELFF. CDR3 DNA sequence: TGCGCCAGCAGCCCCACATCGAACACCGGGGAGCTGTTTTTT.

The V call is TRBV5-4, the J call TRBJ2-1, with TRBD2 matching over 11 bases. The trim removed 4 bases at V and 4 bases at J, leaving 4 bases unmatched. CDR3 length: 15 residues. Germline assignment: CDR1 SGHNT and CDR2 YYREEE (reference sequence). CDR3 bases: TGTGCCAGCAGCCGGACTAGCGGGCGATACAATGAGCAGTTCTTC. Protein: CASSRTSGRYNEQFF.

The chain combines TRBV7-2 with TRBJ2-3, with 9 bases lining up with TRBD1. CDR3 length: 16 residues. V was clipped by 5 bases and J by 7 bases; unmatched bases: 13. Germline V CDR1 and CDR2: SGHTA, FQGNSA. The DNA for the CDR3 is TGTGCCAGCAGCGAGACCACGGGACAGGGAGGATATACGCAGTATTTT. Its protein product is CASSETTGQGGYTQYF.

This chain uses TRBV5-4 with TRBJ2-7, with D possibly matching TRBD2 (5 bases). Trimming cost V 4 bases and J 4 bases, with 15 bases left between them. Per the germline V gene, CDR1 is SGHNT and CDR2 is YYREEE (reference sequence). The CDR3 runs to 14 residues. CDR3 in DNA: TGTGCCAGCAGCCCGGTTGCTAGCAGGTACGAGCAGTACTTC. This encodes CASSPVASRYEQYF.

This sequence joins TRBV5-8 and TRBJ1-2; 9 bases are shared with TRBD1. Trimming cost V 3 bases and J 3 bases; bases outside gene matches: 6. The CDR3 totals 15 residues. Germline loops: CDR1 SGHTS, CDR2 YDEGEE. CDR3 bases: TGTGCCAGCAGCTGGGACAGGGTTTTATACTATGGCTACACCTTC. Translated: CASSWDRVLYYGYTF. The full variable domain, with the rest looked up from reference TRBV5-8 and TRBJ1-2, is EAGVTQSPTHLIKTRGQQATLRCSPISGHTSVYWYQQALGLGLQFLLWYDEGEERNRGNFPPRFSGRQFPNYSSELNVNALELEDSALYLCASSWDRVLYYGYTFGSGTRLTVV.

V and J are TRBV19 and TRBJ1-1; 10 bases fit TRBD1. Germline V gene data show CDR1 as LNHDA and CDR2 as SQIVND (reference sequence). The CDR3 runs to 14 residues. Unmatched junction bases numbered 8, after V lost 10 bases and J lost 3 bases. CDR3 sequence (DNA): TGTGCCACCAGGACAGGGGGTATAGACACTGAAGCTTTCTTT. This translates into CATRTGGIDTEAFF.

This sequence joins TRBV7-7 and TRBJ2-1; weak D call: TRBD2 (5 bases). This CDR3 contains 15 residues. The germline V and J ends were trimmed by 5 bases and 1 base, with 12 bases remaining between them. Germline CDR1 and CDR2: SSHAT and FNYEAQ (reference sequence). The CDR3 DNA sequence: TGTGCCAGCAGCCCACTAGTAGGGTCCTACAATGAGCAGTTCTTC. Its translation is CASSPLVGSYNEQFF.

The table lists this clone with a count of one. V and J are TRBV7-9 and TRBJ1-4; TRBD1 aligns across 8 bases. V lost 10 bases and J lost 4; bases outside the gene matches: 11. The CDR3 runs 15 residues. Germline CDR1 and CDR2: SEHNR and FQNEAQ (reference sequence). CDR3 sequence reads: CATPPRGQVNEKLFF. CDR3 in DNA: TGTGCCACCCCACCCAGGGGACAGGTTAATGAAAAACTGTTTTTT.

Concerning this clone itself: Additional DNA sequences in this sample encode the identical CDR3. V usage is TRBV7-8 and J usage is TRBJ2-5, with unresolved D. There are 13 residues in the CDR3. V gave up 1 base and J gave up 1 base, with 4 bases separating them. CDR1 is SGHVS and CDR2 is FQNEAQ in the germline V gene. CDR3 region: CASSLVSQETQYF. CDR3 coding DNA: TGTGCCAGCAGCTTAGTCTCCCAAGAGACCCAGTACTTC. The whole variable domain, remainder taken from reference TRBV7-8 and TRBJ2-5, is GAGVSQSPRYKVAKRGQDVALRCDPISGHVSLFWYQQALGQGPEFLTYFQNEAQLDKSGLPSDRFFAERPEGSVSTLKIQRTQQEDSAVYLCASSLVSQETQYFGPGTRLLVL.

V gene TRBV28 combines with J gene TRBJ2-7; the match to TRBD1 covers 10 bases. CDR1 and CDR2 (germline): MDHEN, SYDVKM. CDR3 length equals 14 residues. Germline trimming cut 5 bases from V and 4 bases from J; bases unmatched to any gene: 5. CDR3 region: CASSPWDRGYEQYF. In DNA form, the CDR3 reads TGTGCCAGCAGTCCATGGGACAGGGGATACGAGCAGTACTTC. The full variable domain, its missing parts supplied by reference TRBV28 and TRBJ2-7, is DVKVTQSSRYLVKRTGEKVFLECVQDMDHENMFWYRQDPGLGLRLIYFSYDVKMKEKGDIPEGYSVSREKKERFSLILESASTNQTSMYLCASSPWDRGYEQYFGPGTRLTVT.

The chain joins TRBV24-1 to TRBJ2-5; the match to TRBD1 covers 10 bases. J was trimmed by 0 bases and V by 0 bases; bases with no gene match: 6. CDR3 length: 18 amino acids. Germline V gene data show CDR1 as KGHDR and CDR2 as SFDVKD. The CDR3 region has the DNA TGTGCCACCAGTGATTTGCCTCCGGGACAGGGGTACCAAGAGACCCAGTACTTC. Amino acids: CATSDLPPGQGYQETQYF.

This rearrangement joins TRBV7-8 to TRBJ1-1; tentative D call: TRBD1 (6 bases). This CDR3 has 13 amino acids. V was trimmed by 5 bases and J by 6 bases, leaving 13 bases between them. CDR1 is SGHVS and CDR2 is FQNEAQ in the germline V gene. CDR3 DNA: TGTGCCAGCAGCCCTGTCGGGGGGCCTGAAGCTTTCTTT. Protein sequence: CASSPVGGPEAFF.

This rearrangement joins TRBV4-1 to TRBJ1-1, with 10 nucleotides matching TRBD1. The J segment lost 11 bases and the V segment lost 3 bases, leaving 9 bases of the junction unmatched. CDR3 size: 14 residues. Per the germline V gene, CDR1 is MGHRA and CDR2 is YSYEKL. The CDR3 DNA reads as TGCGCCAGCAGCCATAGGGACAGGGGTTTTGCGGCTTTCTTT. Translating it yields CASSHRDRGFAAFF.

The chain joins TRBV4-1 to TRBJ1-2; 8 bases are shared with TRBD1. Losses at the gene ends were 4 bases for V and 4 bases for J; bases not matched to a gene: 14. Germline lookup yields CDR1 MGHRA and CDR2 YSYEKL. The length of the CDR3 is 17 residues. In DNA form, the CDR3 reads TGCGCCAGCAGCCGTACAGGGGGGGCCCTGATTTCCTATGGCTACACCTTC. It yields the protein CASSRTGGALISYGYTF.

The chain joins TRBV25-1 to TRBJ1-6, with D perhaps TRBD1 (5 bases). Germline-derived CDR1 and CDR2 are MGHDK and SYGVNS. This CDR3 is built from 14 residues. V dropped 4 bases and J dropped 6 bases, with 10 bases sitting between them. The CDR3 bases are TGTGCCAGCAGTGCGCAGGGTCTTAATTCACCCCTCCACTTT. It specifies CASSAQGLNSPLHF.